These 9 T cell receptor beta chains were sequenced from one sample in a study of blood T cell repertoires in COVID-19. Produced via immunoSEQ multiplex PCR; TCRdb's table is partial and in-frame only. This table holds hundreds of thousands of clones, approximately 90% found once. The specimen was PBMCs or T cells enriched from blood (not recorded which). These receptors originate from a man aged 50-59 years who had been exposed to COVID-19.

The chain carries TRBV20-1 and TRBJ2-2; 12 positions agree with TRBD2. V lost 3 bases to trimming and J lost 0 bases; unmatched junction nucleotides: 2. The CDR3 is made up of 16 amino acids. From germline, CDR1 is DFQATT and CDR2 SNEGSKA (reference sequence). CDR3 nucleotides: TGCAGTGCTAGTCGGACTAGCGGGGCGAACACCGGGGAGCTGTTTTTT. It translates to CSASRTSGANTGELFF.

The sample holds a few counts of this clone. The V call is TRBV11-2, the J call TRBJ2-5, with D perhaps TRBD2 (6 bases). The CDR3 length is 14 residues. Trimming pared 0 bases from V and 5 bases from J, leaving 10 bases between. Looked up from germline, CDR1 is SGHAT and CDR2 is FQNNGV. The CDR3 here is CASSLEGAGETQYF. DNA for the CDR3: TGTGCCAGCAGCTTAGAAGGGGCGGGGGAGACCCAGTACTTC.

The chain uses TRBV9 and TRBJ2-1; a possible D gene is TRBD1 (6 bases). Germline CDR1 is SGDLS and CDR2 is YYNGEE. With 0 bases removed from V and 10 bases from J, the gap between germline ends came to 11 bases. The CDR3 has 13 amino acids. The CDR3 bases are TGTGCCAGCAGCGTAGATGGGGGCCGCGAGCAGTTCTTC. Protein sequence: CASSVDGGREQFF.

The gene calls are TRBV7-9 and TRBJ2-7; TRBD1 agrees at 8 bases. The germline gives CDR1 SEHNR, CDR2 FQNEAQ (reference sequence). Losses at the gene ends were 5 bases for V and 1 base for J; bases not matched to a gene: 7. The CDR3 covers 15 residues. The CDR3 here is CASSHGQGISYEQYF. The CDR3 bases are TGTGCCAGCAGCCATGGACAGGGAATTTCCTACGAGCAGTACTTC. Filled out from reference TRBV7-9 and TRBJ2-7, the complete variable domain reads DTGVSQNPRHKITKRGQNVTFRCDPISEHNRLYWYRQTLGQGPEFLTYFQNEAQLEKSRLLSDRFSAERPKGSFSTLEIQRTEQGDSAMYLCASSHGQGISYEQYFGPGTRLTVT.

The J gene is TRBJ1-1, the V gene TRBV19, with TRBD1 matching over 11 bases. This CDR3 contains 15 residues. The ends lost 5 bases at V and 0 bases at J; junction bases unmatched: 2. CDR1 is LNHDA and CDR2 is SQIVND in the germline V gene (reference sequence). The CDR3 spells CASSPGQGVNTEAFF. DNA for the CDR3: TGTGCCAGTAGTCCGGGACAGGGGGTGAACACTGAAGCTTTCTTT.

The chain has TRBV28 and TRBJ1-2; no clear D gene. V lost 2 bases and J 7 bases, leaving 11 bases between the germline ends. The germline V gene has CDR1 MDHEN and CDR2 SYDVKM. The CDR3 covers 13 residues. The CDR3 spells CASSLARTRGYTF. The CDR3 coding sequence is TGTGCCAGCAGTTTAGCCAGGACTCGTGGCTACACCTTC.

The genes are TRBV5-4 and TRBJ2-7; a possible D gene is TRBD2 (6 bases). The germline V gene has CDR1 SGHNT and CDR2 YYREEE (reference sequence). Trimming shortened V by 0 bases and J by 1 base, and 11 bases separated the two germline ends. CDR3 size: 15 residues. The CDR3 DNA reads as TGTGCCAGCAGCTTGGGGGCTAGCGCTTCCTACGAGCAGTACGTC. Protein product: CASSLGASASYEQYV.

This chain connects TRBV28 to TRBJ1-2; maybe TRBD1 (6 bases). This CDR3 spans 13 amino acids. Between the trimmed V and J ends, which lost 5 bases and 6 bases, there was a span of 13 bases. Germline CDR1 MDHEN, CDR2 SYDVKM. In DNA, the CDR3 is TGTGCCAGCAGTATCCAGGGGTTAAATGGCTACACCTTC. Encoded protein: CASSIQGLNGYTF.

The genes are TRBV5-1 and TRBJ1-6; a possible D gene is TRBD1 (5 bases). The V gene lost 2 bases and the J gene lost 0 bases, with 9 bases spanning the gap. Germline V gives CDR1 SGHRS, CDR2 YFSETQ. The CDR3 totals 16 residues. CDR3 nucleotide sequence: TGCGCCAGCAGCTTTGACAGCCGCTCCTATAATTCACCCCTCCACTTT. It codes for CASSFDSRSYNSPLHF.